Listed here are 17 T cell receptor beta chains from one sample, sequenced in a study of blood T cell repertoires in COVID-19 (dated by TCRdb to about 2020). Library preparation used the immunoSEQ multiplex PCR assay. As stored in TCRdb, this immuneACCESS dataset retains in-frame rearrangements with V and J assigned. A fraction of the clones does not appear; measured against another copy, unresolved V genes explain less than half of the discrepancy, and the remainder lacks a known reason. The sample records roughly 280,000 clones, 84% of which are singletons. The top ten hold 4.2% of the sample. The source material was peripheral blood. The receptors were gathered from a man in his fifties or sixties with acute or convalescent COVID-19.

The rearrangement uses TRBV12-5 and TRBJ1-2; maybe TRBD1 (6 bases). V was cut by 6 bases and J by 8 bases, with 13 bases left in between. The germline gives CDR1 LGHNT, CDR2 FRNRAP. The CDR3 length is 12 residues. CDR3 DNA sequence: TGTGCTAGTGGCACAGGGTTTGGCGGCTACACCTTC. It codes for CASGTGFGGYTF.

The chain couples TRBV7-9 to TRBJ1-2, with TRBD1 as a possible D gene (5 bases). Germline CDR1 and CDR2: SEHNR and FQNEAQ (reference sequence). The CDR3 consists of 15 residues. The V end was cut by 5 bases, the J end by 7 bases, with 20 bases between. This CDR3 reads CASSRGQSSGAGYTF. For the CDR3, the DNA is TGTGCCAGCAGCCGTGGCCAGTCCTCTGGGGCTGGCTACACCTTC.

This chain links TRBV11-1 with TRBJ1-1; a weak D match, TRBD1 (6 bases). Trimming left V 7 bases short and J 2 bases short, with 17 bases between. The CDR3 has 15 amino acids. CDR1 is SGHAT, CDR2 FQDESV, per germline (reference sequence). CDR3: CASKETWTENTEAFF. DNA of the CDR3: TGTGCCAGCAAGGAAACGTGGACAGAAAACACTGAAGCTTTCTTT.

The chain is built from TRBV7-2 and TRBJ2-3; 12 bases are shared with TRBD2. The CDR3 sequence is 17 residues long. V lost 5 bases to trimming and J lost 3 bases; unmatched junction nucleotides: 9. Germline CDR1 and CDR2: SGHTA and FQGNSA. The CDR3 DNA is TGTGCCAGCAGCCTATACGGACTAGCGGGACTTACAGATACGCAGTATTTT. It specifies CASSLYGLAGLTDTQYF.

The J gene is TRBJ2-7, the V gene TRBV3-1 (or the pseudogene TRBV3-2); D remains unclear. Germline CDR1 reads LGHDT; CDR2 reads YNNKEL (reference sequence). This CDR3 has 16 amino acids. Deletions cut 0 bases from V and 0 bases from J, with 12 bases between. CDR3 protein: CASSQDILRSSYEQYF. CDR3 in DNA: TGTGCCAGCAGCCAAGACATCTTAAGGAGCTCCTACGAGCAGTACTTC.

V usage is TRBV28 and J usage is TRBJ1-5; D unresolved. The V end was cut by 5 bases, the J end by 7 bases, with 9 bases between. Germline V gene sequence: CDR1 MDHEN, CDR2 SYDVKM. The CDR3 contains 12 residues. The CDR3 region has the DNA TGTGCCAGCAGTGGAGTCGGGCAGCCCCAGCATTTT. Translating it yields CASSGVGQPQHF.

The chain is built from TRBV4-2 and TRBJ1-5; the D is unclear. The germline gives CDR1 LGHNA, CDR2 YNFKEQ. Trimming pared 4 bases from V and 1 base from J, leaving 5 bases between. This CDR3 has 13 residues. DNA of the CDR3: TGTGCCAGCAGCCCCGAGAGCAATCAGCCCCAGCATTTT. Its protein product is CASSPESNQPQHF.

This chain joins TRBV5-4 and TRBJ1-1, with 8 nucleotides matching TRBD1. Germline CDR1 and CDR2: SGHNT and YYREEE (reference sequence). V trimming: 4 bases; J trimming: 3 bases; junction bases outside the gene matches: 8. CDR3 length: 15 residues. The CDR3 region is CASSPTGGRHTEAFF. CDR3 nucleotides: TGTGCCAGCAGCCCCACAGGGGGGCGTCACACTGAAGCTTTCTTT.

The chain employs TRBV11-3 and TRBJ2-3; 7 bases align to TRBD2. Germline assignment: CDR1 SGHNT and CDR2 YENEEA. The J segment lost 0 bases and the V segment lost 1 base, leaving 10 bases of the junction unmatched. This CDR3 comprises 18 residues. For the CDR3, the DNA is TGTGCCAGCAGCTTAGTCGAAGCGGCTAGCGGTAGCACAGATACGCAGTATTTT. Translating gives CASSLVEAASGSTDTQYF.

The chain uses TRBV6-4 and TRBJ2-1; a weak D match, TRBD2 (6 bases). Deletions cut 4 bases from V and 6 bases from J, with 10 bases between. CDR1 is MRHNA and CDR2 is SNTAGT in the germline V gene. The CDR3 extends over 13 amino acids. The CDR3 bases are TGTGCCAGCAGTGCTCGTAGCGGCAATGAGCAGTTCTTC. It yields the protein CASSARSGNEQFF.

The chain carries TRBV5-6 and TRBJ1-2; tentative D call: TRBD1 (5 bases). There are 16 residues in the CDR3. The V end lost 3 bases, the J end lost 2 bases, and 17 bases lay between the germline ends. The V gene's germline CDR1 is SGHDT and CDR2 YYEEEE. The CDR3 nucleotides are TGTGCCAGCAGCTATGACAGACAGCTAAGGAACTATGGCTACACCTTC. Its protein product is CASSYDRQLRNYGYTF. The full variable domain, rest sourced from reference TRBV5-6 and TRBJ1-2, is DAGVTQSPTHLIKTRGQQVTLRCSPKSGHDTVSWYQQALGQGPQFIFQYYEEEERQRGNFPDRFSGHQFPNYSSELNVNALLLGDSALYLCASSYDRQLRNYGYTFGSGTRLTVV.

Only one count was recorded for this clone. The chain uses TRBV4-1 and TRBJ2-3, with D perhaps matching TRBD2 (6 bases). Germline V gives CDR1 MGHRA, CDR2 YSYEKL. The CDR3 consists of 16 residues. V lost 0 bases, J lost 4 bases, and 14 bases lay in between. The CDR3 region has the DNA TGCGCCAGCAGCCAAGATGGGGGGATCGTGGCAGATACGCAGTATTTT. This gives the protein CASSQDGGIVADTQYF.

This chain uses TRBV5-1 with TRBJ2-3; TRBD2 agrees at 14 bases. Per germline, CDR1 SGHRS and CDR2 YFSETQ. The CDR3 loop spans 16 amino acids. Trimming took 4 bases from V and 5 from J; bases not matched to a gene: 6. CDR3 amino acids: CASSRTSGGSLDTQYF. CDR3 DNA sequence: TGCGCCAGCAGCCGGACTAGCGGGGGGTCCCTAGATACGCAGTATTTT. Together with reference TRBV5-1 and TRBJ2-3, the CDR3 gives the full variable domain: KAGVTQTPRYLIKTRGQQVTLSCSPISGHRSVSWYQQTPGQGLQFLFEYFSETQRNKGNFPGRFSGRQFSNSRSEMNVSTLELGDSALYLCASSRTSGGSLDTQYFGPGTRLTVL.

This chain links TRBV10-3 with TRBJ2-7, with TRBD2 matching over 13 bases. CDR3 length: 15 residues. CDR1 and CDR2 (germline): ENHRY, SYGVKD. With 4 bases clipped from V and 6 bases from J, the junction kept 6 bases outside the gene matches. CDR3 bases: TGTGCCATCAGTGGGCAACTAGCGGGGGGGCGCGAGCAGTACTTC. Its protein product is CAISGQLAGGREQYF.

This clone is medium-sized in the sample. The chain employs TRBV19 and TRBJ1-4; 7 bases map to TRBD1. CDR3 length equals 15 residues. Germline-derived CDR1 and CDR2 are LNHDA and SQIVND (reference sequence). J lost 3 bases, V lost 3 bases, and 4 bases had no gene match. The CDR3 bases are TGTGCCAGTAGTATCGTAGGGACAGCTAATGAAAAACTGTTTTTT. It specifies CASSIVGTANEKLFF.

The genes are TRBV10-3 and TRBJ2-5; 7 bases map to TRBD1. The CDR3 spans 15 residues. With V trimmed by 5 bases and J by 1 base, 7 bases remained unmatched. Germline lookup yields CDR1 ENHRY and CDR2 SYGVKD. The CDR3 coding sequence is TGTGCCATCAGTAGGGACAGTTTCGCCCAAGAGACCCAGTACTTC. This translates into CAISRDSFAQETQYF.

The chain is built from TRBV6-1 and TRBJ1-1; TRBD1 matches at 9 bases. Germline lookup yields CDR1 MNHNS and CDR2 SASEGT. Losses at the gene ends were 3 bases for V and 4 bases for J; bases not matched to a gene: 6. The CDR3 extends over 15 amino acids. CDR3 DNA sequence: TGTGCCAGCAGTGACCGGACAGGGGCGGGCACTGAAGCTTTCTTT. This sequence encodes CASSDRTGAGTEAFF.